These T cell receptor beta chains were read from a single sample in a study of blood T cell repertoires in COVID-19. The protocol was immunoSEQ multiplex PCR, while the TCRdb copy is restricted to in-frame clones and leaves out a portion. The sample includes 60,000 to 75,000 clones, about nine tenths seen only once; the top ten take approximately 1.9%. Input material: peripheral blood. These receptors came from a man aged 25 to 40 with acute or convalescent COVID-19. Each CDR3 is given with its conserved first and last residue. Each record gives: J gene, clone size, V gene, D gene, CDR3 DNA, CDR3 protein. The D gene is left open where the match is weak. Size values are once, few and many counts, or a class for expanded clones, and some rows have none.

>TRBJ2-2|-|TRBV6-5|TRBD1
TGTGCCAGCAGGGACAGGGAGGCCGGGGAGCTGTTTTTT
CASRDREAGELFF
>TRBJ1-5|-|TRBV19|-
TGTGCCAGTAGTATGGCCAGTAGCAATCAGCCCCAGCATTTT
CASSMASSNQPQHF
>TRBJ2-6|-|TRBV5-1|-
TGCGCCAGCAGCCCGGGTCCAGGGGCCAACGTCCTGACTTTC
CASSPGPGANVLTF
>TRBJ2-1|-|TRBV5-1|TRBD1
TGCGCCAGCAGCCTAAACAGGGGGCCGGACAATGAGCAGTTCTTC
CASSLNRGPDNEQFF
>TRBJ2-3|-|TRBV2|-
TGTGCCAGCAGCCCGGGACTCACCACAGATACGCAGTATTTT
CASSPGLTTDTQYF
>TRBJ1-4|-|TRBV7-2|-
TGTGCCAGCAGAGACAGTAATTTCCGCGAAAAACTGTTTTTT
CASRDSNFREKLFF
>TRBJ2-3|-|TRBV9|TRBD1
TGTGCCAGCAGCCTCCGGACAGGGGGCTTGGATACGCAGTATTTT
CASSLRTGGLDTQYF
>TRBJ1-6|-|TRBV29-1|TRBD1
TGCAGCGCGACGACCGGGACAGCCTATAATTCACCCCTCCACTTT
CSATTGTAYNSPLHF
>TRBJ1-5|-|TRBV30|-
TGTGCCTGGGGGGAGCAGGGGAATCAGCCCCAGCATTTT
CAWGEQGNQPQHF
>TRBJ1-1|-|TRBV7-2|-
TGTGCCAGCAGCTTAGTTGGGCGCCCGGACACTGAAGCTTTCTTT
CASSLVGRPDTEAFF
>TRBJ2-1|-|TRBV29-1|-
TGCAGCGTTGAGCCCGGGGGTTATGAGCAGTTCTTC
CSVEPGGYEQFF
>TRBJ1-1|once|TRBV30|-
TGTGCCTGGAGTGTACAGGTGAACACTGAAGCTTTCTTT
CAWSVQVNTEAFF
>TRBJ2-1|-|TRBV5-4|-
TGTGCCAGCAGTCCCACGTATCGGAGGCCTCGTGGTTCCTACAATGAGCAGTTCTTC
CASSPTYRRPRGSYNEQFF
>TRBJ1-2|-|TRBV15|-
TGTGCCACCAGCAGAGATCGGGACACCCCGTGGGGCTACACCTTC
CATSRDRDTPWGYTF
>TRBJ1-6|-|TRBV2|TRBD1
TGTGCCAGCAGGCGGACAGGGAATTCACCCCTCCACTTT
CASRRTGNSPLHF
>TRBJ2-3|once|TRBV4-1|-
TGCGCCAGCAGCCACCCCTTCTGGGCGGGGAGACCCCGGGCCCATACGCAGTATTTT
CASSHPFWAGRPRAHTQYF
>TRBJ1-5|few|TRBV6-6|-
TGTGCCAGCAGCCAACCCCGGGGGGAGGGACAGCCCCAGCATTTT
CASSQPRGEGQPQHF
>TRBJ2-2|-|TRBV10-3|-
TGTGCCACCTCGGACAGCCTGAACACCGGGGAGCTGTTTTTT
CATSDSLNTGELFF
>TRBJ2-2|-|TRBV6-4|TRBD1
TGTGCCAGCAGTGAACAGGGGTCGGTCGGGGAGCTGTTTTTT
CASSEQGSVGELFF
>TRBJ2-1|-|TRBV6-5|-
TGTGCCAGCAGTTACTCAGACAGGAGAGGCGATGAGCAGTTCTTC
CASSYSDRRGDEQFF
>TRBJ1-2|-|TRBV30|TRBD1
TGTGCCTGGGATATGAGGGGGCCGACTAACTATGGCTACACCTTC
CAWDMRGPTNYGYTF
>TRBJ1-5|-|TRBV6-5|TRBD1
TGTGCCAGCAATCAGGGGGCCGGGCAGCCCCAGCATTTT
CASNQGAGQPQHF
>TRBJ1-5|-|TRBV20-1|TRBD1
TGCAGTGCTAGTCCCCCGGGCGGGACAGGGGGCAATCAGCCCCAGCATTTT
CSASPPGGTGGNQPQHF
>TRBJ2-3|-|TRBV24-1|TRBD2
TGTGCCACCGCCGGGACTAGCCTCAGCACAGATACGCAGTATTTT
CATAGTSLSTDTQYF
>TRBJ1-1|once|TRBV6-2/TRBV6-3|-
TGTGCCAGCAGTTACGCCACCTTCCTCGGGGAGGACACTGAAGCTTTCTTT
CASSYATFLGEDTEAFF
>TRBJ2-1|once|TRBV9|-
TGTGCCAGCAGCGTAGAGTGGACTGACAATGAGCAGTTCTTC
CASSVEWTDNEQFF
>TRBJ1-2|once|TRBV6-5|TRBD1
TGTGCCAGCAGTCGACCGGGACAGGCGTATGGCTACACCTTC
CASSRPGQAYGYTF
>TRBJ1-6|-|TRBV2|TRBD1
TGTGCCAGCAGCATACAGGGGAGCTCCTATAATTCACCCCTCCACTTT
CASSIQGSSYNSPLHF
>TRBJ2-1|-|TRBV19|-
TGTGCCAGTAGTGTCACCGGGACATACAATGAGCAGTTCTTC
CASSVTGTYNEQFF
>TRBJ2-3|few|TRBV3-1/TRBV3-2|-
TGTGCCAGCAGCCAATCACCGGGACAAAGCACAGATACGCAGTATTTT
CASSQSPGQSTDTQYF
>TRBJ1-5|once|TRBV6-5|-
TGTGCCAGCAGTTACGCTGCACAGAATCAGCCCCAGCATTTT
CASSYAAQNQPQHF
>TRBJ1-5|-|TRBV28|-
TGTGCCAGCAGTTTACCCGGCGGGAGGGATCAGCCCCAGCATTTT
CASSLPGGRDQPQHF
>TRBJ2-7|-|TRBV4-3|-
TGCGCCAGCAGCCCCGGGCGGGGTTTCGCCTACGAGCAGTACTTC
CASSPGRGFAYEQYF
>TRBJ2-7|-|TRBV7-3|TRBD1
TGTGCCAGCAGACAGGGACAGGCTTATGGCGAGCAGTACTTC
CASRQGQAYGEQYF
>TRBJ2-2|-|TRBV7-6|-
TGTGCCAGCAGCTTAGTCACTAGGTTTGCCGGGGAGCTGTTTTTT
CASSLVTRFAGELFF
>TRBJ2-5|-|TRBV9|-
TGTGCCAGCAGCGTAGCTTCGGGGGAGACCCAGTACTTC
CASSVASGETQYF
>TRBJ2-5|-|TRBV19|-
TGTGCCAGTAGTATGATGCTCGGGGAGACCCAGTACTTC
CASSMMLGETQYF
>TRBJ2-1|-|TRBV18|-
TGTGCCAGCTCACCAGGGCTAGCAACGAATGAGCAGTTCTTC
CASSPGLATNEQFF
>TRBJ2-2|few|TRBV27|-
TGTGCCAGCAGCCCTCGGGACATACTCGGGGAGCTGTTTTTT
CASSPRDILGELFF
>TRBJ2-5|-|TRBV15|-
TGTGCCACCAGCGTCGGACAGCAAGAGACCCAGTACTTC
CATSVGQQETQYF
>TRBJ1-2|few|TRBV5-1|-
TGCGCCAGCAGCCCAGGGATAGCCATTGGCTACACCTTC
CASSPGIAIGYTF
>TRBJ1-2|-|TRBV30|-
TGTGCCTGGAGTGCGACCGGGACATTCTATGGCTACACCTTC
CAWSATGTFYGYTF
>TRBJ2-1|-|TRBV7-2|-
TGTGCCAGCAGCTTAGTTATAGGAGGGGCCCTCCGGTATGAGCAGTTCTTC
CASSLVIGGALRYEQFF
>TRBJ2-1|-|TRBV6-6|-
TGTGCCAGCAGTTCCGGAACTAGCCACAATGAGCAGTTCTTC
CASSSGTSHNEQFF
>TRBJ1-5|-|TRBV19|TRBD1
TGTGCCAGTAGTACTAGACGGACAGGGAAGGTCGGCAATCAGCCCCAGCATTTT
CASSTRRTGKVGNQPQHF
>TRBJ2-2|-|TRBV11-2|TRBD2
TGTGCCAGCAGCTTATTCGGACTAGCGGGGAACACCGGGGAGCTGTTTTTT
CASSLFGLAGNTGELFF
>TRBJ1-1|-|TRBV10-3|TRBD1
TGTGCCATAGGGACAGGGTTATCTGAAGCTTTCTTT
CAIGTGLSEAFF
>TRBJ1-4|-|TRBV6-5|TRBD1
TGTGCCAGTAGCCACAGGGGAGGTAATGAAAAACTGTTTTTT
CASSHRGGNEKLFF
>TRBJ1-1|-|TRBV6-6|-
TGTGCCAGCAGTCAACCAACCTCCCGGGGAGCTTTCTTT
CASSQPTSRGAFF
>TRBJ1-5|-|TRBV28|-
TGTGCCAGCAGTTTAGGGGGGGCCGGCAATCAGCCCCAGCATTTT
CASSLGGAGNQPQHF
>TRBJ2-7|once|TRBV5-6|TRBD1
TGTGCCAGCAGCTTGGTTGGCCAGGGGGACTACGAGCAGTACTTC
CASSLVGQGDYEQYF
>TRBJ2-5|-|TRBV12-3/TRBV12-4|-
TGTGCCAGCAGGTACAGGGGGGGAGAGACCCAGTACTTC
CASRYRGGETQYF